Each of the 8 T cell receptor beta chains below was sequenced from the same sample in a study of early T cells in non-severe SARS-CoV-2 infection. TCRdb called the 5' RACE reads again in MiXCR, with one record for every CDR3 protein. The sample lists tens of thousands of distinct CDR3 sequences, over 10% seen once, with roughly 4.2% in the top ten. The sample taken for sequencing was whole blood. These receptors originate from an adult who was a healthcare worker with PCR-confirmed SARS-CoV-2 infection or an uninfected control (not recorded which).

This clonotype was recorded at least ten times. The V gene is TRBV5-1, the J gene TRBJ1-2, with 9 bases aligning to TRBD1. Trimming cost V 4 bases and J 6 bases; bases outside gene matches: 7. CDR1 and CDR2 (germline): SGHRS, YFSETQ. The CDR3 has 14 residues. The CDR3 spells CASSAGTGSHGYTF. CDR3 DNA: TGCGCCAGCAGCGCCGGGACAGGGTCCCATGGCTACACCTTC.

This clonotype was detected many times. The V gene is TRBV13, the J gene TRBJ2-2; D is perhaps TRBD1 (5 bases). The CDR3 consists of 14 residues. Germline V gene sequence: CDR1 PRHDT, CDR2 FYEKMQ (reference sequence). The ends were cut back, 5 bases at V and 7 bases at J, with 14 bases in the middle. Here the CDR3 DNA reads TGTGCCAGCAGCACAGGTCTCTCCATCGGGGAGCTGTTTTTT. It is translated as CASSTGLSIGELFF.

DNA of the CDR3: TGCACCAGCAGCCATTGTAGGACCCAGTACTTC. As protein: CTSSHCRTQYF. V usage is TRBV1 and J usage is TRBJ2-5. TRBV1 is given as a pseudogene. The CDR3 is 11 residues long.

In this sample, this clonotype turned up many times. The J gene is TRBJ2-7, the V gene TRBV7-9; D might be TRBD1 or TRBD2, each matching 5 bases. This CDR3 spans 14 amino acids. The germline CDR1 and CDR2 sequences are SEHNR and FQNEAQ (reference sequence). V lost 8 bases and J 5 bases, leaving 19 bases between the germline ends. In DNA form, the CDR3 reads TGTGCCAGCGTTGATGGGGGTATAGGCGACGAGCAGTACTTC. This encodes CASVDGGIGDEQYF.

This clonotype was counted ten times or more. The chain joins TRBV18 to TRBJ1-4, with a weak D call TRBD1 (6 bases). Trimming removed 3 bases from V and 4 bases from J, with 15 bases in between. Germline CDR1 is KGHSH and CDR2 is LQKENI. The CDR3 is made up of 16 amino acids. The CDR3 DNA sequence: TGTGCCAGCTCACCTACTCGACAGGCCCATAATGAAAAACTGTTTTTT. Its translation is CASSPTRQAHNEKLFF. Variable domain in full (rest from reference TRBV18 and TRBJ1-4): NAGVMQNPRHLVRRRGQEARLRCSPMKGHSHVYWYRQLPEEGLKFMVYLQKENIIDESGMPKERFSAEFPKEGPSILRIQQVVRGDSAAYFCASSPTRQAHNEKLFFGSGTQLSVL.

The J gene is TRBJ2-7, the V gene TRBV12-3 or TRBV12-4; D remains unclear. V shed 8 bases and J shed 0 bases, with 14 bases lying between them. The CDR3 totals 14 residues. The CDR3 DNA is TGTGCCAGCGCCCCCCTGGGCAGCTCCTACGAGCAGTACTTC. It codes for CASAPLGSSYEQYF.

A few counts support this clonotype. The J gene is TRBJ1-1, the V gene TRBV5-3; 10 positions agree with TRBD1. TRBV5-3 is flagged as an ORF with uncertain function. The CDR3 sequence is 14 residues long. J lost 4 bases, V lost 5 bases, and 5 bases had no gene match. The CDR3 DNA reads TGTGCCAGAAGGTCCGGGACAGGGGTCACTGAAGCTTTCTTT. Translated, it gives CARRSGTGVTEAFF.

This clonotype was detected only a few times. This chain links TRBV5-1 with TRBJ2-7, with TRBD1 as a possible D gene (5 bases). Trimming left V 2 bases short and J 2 bases short, with 11 bases between. CDR1 is SGHRS, CDR2 YFSETQ, per germline. The length of the CDR3 is 14 residues. CDR3 in DNA: TGCGCCAGCAGCTTTGATCAGGGCCCCTACGAGCAGTACTTC. It codes for CASSFDQGPYEQYF.